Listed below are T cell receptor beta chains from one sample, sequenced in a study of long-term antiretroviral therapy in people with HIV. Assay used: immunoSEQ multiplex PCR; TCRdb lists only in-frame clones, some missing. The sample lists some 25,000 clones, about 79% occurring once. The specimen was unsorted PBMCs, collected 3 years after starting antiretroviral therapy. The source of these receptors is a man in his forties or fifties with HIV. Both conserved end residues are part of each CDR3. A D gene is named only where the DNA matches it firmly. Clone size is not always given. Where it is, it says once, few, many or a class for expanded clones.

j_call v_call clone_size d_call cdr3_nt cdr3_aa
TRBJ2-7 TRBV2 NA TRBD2 TGTGCCAGCAGGACGAGGACTAGCGGGGCTTACGAGCAGTACTTC CASRTRTSGAYEQYF
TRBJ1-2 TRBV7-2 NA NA TGTGCCAGCACCAACTCGGGGGAAAACCCTGGCTACACCTTC CASTNSGENPGYTF
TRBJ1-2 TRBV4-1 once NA TGCGCCAGCAGCCAAGACCGGCAGGGAGGCTATGGCTACACCTTC CASSQDRQGGYGYTF
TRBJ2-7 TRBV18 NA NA TGTGCCAGCTCACCTACCGCGCTACCGATGCAGTACTTC CASSPTALPMQYF
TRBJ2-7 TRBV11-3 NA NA TGTGCCAGCAGCTTATCCAACTACGAGCAGTACTTC CASSLSNYEQYF
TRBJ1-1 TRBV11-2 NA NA TGTGCCAGCAGCTTAGAACTGGGGACTGAAGCTTTCTTT CASSLELGTEAFF
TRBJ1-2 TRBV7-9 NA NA TGTGCCAGCAGCTCCCCAGGGGCCTATGGCTACACCTTC CASSSPGAYGYTF
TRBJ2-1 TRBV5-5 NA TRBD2 TGTGCCAGCAGCCCACCAGCGGGAGGGTACAATGAGCAGTTCTTC CASSPPAGGYNEQFF
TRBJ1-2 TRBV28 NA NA TGTGCCAGCAGTACCCAGTCCCTAGGCTCCCGCTCGACAGGTTCTAACTATGGCTACACCTTC CASSTQSLGSRSTGSNYGYTF
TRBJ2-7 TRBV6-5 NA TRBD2 TGTGCCAGCAGTATAGGACTAGCGGGGGAGCAGTACTTC CASSIGLAGEQYF
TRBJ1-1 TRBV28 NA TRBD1 TGTGCCAGCAGTCCGCGGGACAGGGCCCCAGTGAACACTGAAGCTTTCTTT CASSPRDRAPVNTEAFF
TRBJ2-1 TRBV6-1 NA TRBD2 TGTGCCAGCACCCCGGGACTAGCGGAATACAATGAGCAGTTCTTC CASTPGLAEYNEQFF
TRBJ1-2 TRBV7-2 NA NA TGTGCCAGCAGCTTTTATACAGGAGCTAACTATGGCTACACCTTC CASSFYTGANYGYTF
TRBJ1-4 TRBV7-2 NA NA TGTGCCAGCAGTCCAACGGCGGAATCAACTAATGAAAAACTGTTTTTT CASSPTAESTNEKLFF
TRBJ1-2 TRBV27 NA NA TGTGCCAGCAGTTTCGGGTTTGGACTAAAATATGGCTACACCTTC CASSFGFGLKYGYTF
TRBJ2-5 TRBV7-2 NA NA TGTGCCAGCAGCCCCACACGGGACTCCCAGTACTTC CASSPTRDSQYF
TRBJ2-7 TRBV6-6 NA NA TGTGCCAGCAGCCCGTCCTACGAGCAGTACTTC CASSPSYEQYF
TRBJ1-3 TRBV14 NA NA TGTGCCAGCAGCCAAGAGAGTGGGACAAACACCATATATTTT CASSQESGTNTIYF
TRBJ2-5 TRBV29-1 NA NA TGCAGCGTTGTAAAGGGCACAGAATGGGCCCAAGAGACCCAGTACTTC CSVVKGTEWAQETQYF
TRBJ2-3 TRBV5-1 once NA TGCGCCAGCAGATCGACAGATACGCAGTATTTT CASRSTDTQYF
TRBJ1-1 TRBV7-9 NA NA TGTGCCAGCAGCTTAGCGGGGGAACGCACTGAAGCTTTCTTT CASSLAGERTEAFF
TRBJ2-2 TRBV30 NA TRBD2 TGTGCCTGGAGTGTACGCGGGAGGGAGACCGGGGAGCTGTTTTTT CAWSVRGRETGELFF
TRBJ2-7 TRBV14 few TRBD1 TGTGCCAGCAGTCAGTGGACAGGGGCATCCGAGCAGTACTTC CASSQWTGASEQYF
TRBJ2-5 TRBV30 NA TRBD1 TGTGCCTGGAGTGTACAGGGGGGAGAGACCCAGTACTTC CAWSVQGGETQYF
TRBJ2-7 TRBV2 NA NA TGTGCCAGCAGTGAAGCGGTTGGGAGCACCTACGAGCAGTACTTC CASSEAVGSTYEQYF
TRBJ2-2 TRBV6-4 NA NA TGTGCCAGCAGGGGCCGAACCGGGGAGCTGTTTTTT CASRGRTGELFF
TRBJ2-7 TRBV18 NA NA TGTGCCAGCCACTTCGTTGAGGGAGTGGAGCAGTACTTC CASHFVEGVEQYF
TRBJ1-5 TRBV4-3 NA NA TGCGCCAGCAGCCAAGCCAGGGGCAGGGTGGGTGGCAATCAGCCCCAGCATTTT CASSQARGRVGGNQPQHF
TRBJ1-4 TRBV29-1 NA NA TGCAGCGTCAACAGGGCGGATGAAAAACTGTTTTTT CSVNRADEKLFF